This TCR beta chain was found in a study of CD8+ T cells in alopecia areata. Reverse transcription of extracted RNA yielded cDNA, which provided the sequencing template. Repertoires were generated with immunoSEQ multiplex PCR, while TCRdb's copy carries only in-frame clones and drops some. The repertoire has 150,000 or so clones, around 86% of them found once; the top ten carry more than 13%. CDR3 length: 13 amino acids. Per the germline V gene, CDR1 is SQVTM and CDR2 is ANQGSEA. The V segment lost 7 bases and the J segment 0 bases; nucleotides outside the gene matches: 4. This specimen was CD8+ T cells sorted from blood, taken at week 0. J is TRBJ1-1 and V is TRBV29-1; TRBD1 aligns across 8 bases. The TCR originated in a human donor with alopecia areata. The CDR3 region is CSAGQGLNTEAFF. The CDR3 DNA follows: TGCAGCGCTGGACAGGGCTTGAACACTGAAGCTTTCTTT.